The 10 T cell receptor beta chains presented below share a single source sample, sequenced in a study of blood T cell repertoires in COVID-19. The data were produced by immunoSEQ multiplex PCR, yet TCRdb's version contains in-frame clones alone and is incomplete. The repertoire holds about 120,000 clones, with roughly 90% as singletons. Sequencing was performed on peripheral blood. Receptors originate from a woman aged 55-75 years with COVID-19, enrolled during active disease.

This chain links TRBV27 with TRBJ2-2; 8 bases map to TRBD2. After removal of 6 bases from V and 1 base from J, the junction contained 4 bases not matched to a gene. The CDR3 is made up of 15 amino acids. In germline, CDR1 is MNHEY, CDR2 SMNVEV (reference sequence). CDR3: CASRFRGGNTGELFF. CDR3 in DNA: TGTGCCAGCAGATTCCGGGGGGGGAACACCGGGGAGCTGTTTTTT.

V gene TRBV20-1 combines with J gene TRBJ2-3; possibly TRBD2 for D (6 bases). CDR3 length: 11 residues. Trimming shortened V by 6 bases and J by 5 bases, and 9 bases separated the two germline ends. The germline V gene encodes CDR1 DFQATT and CDR2 SNEGSKA (reference sequence). CDR3 loop: CSAQAGDTQYF. CDR3 coding DNA: TGCAGTGCGCAAGCGGGAGATACGCAGTATTTT.

This clone was detected once. V is TRBV7-2 and J is TRBJ2-1; TRBD2 matches 9 bases. Germline V gene lookup returns CDR1 SGHTA and CDR2 FQGNSA. After removal of 5 bases from V and 5 bases from J, the junction contained 10 bases not matched to a gene. This CDR3 spans 16 amino acids. The CDR3 nucleotides read TGTGCCAGCAGCGAGCGGGGGGCACCGCCCCACAATGAGCAGTTCTTC. Residues: CASSERGAPPHNEQFF.

This chain links TRBV27 with TRBJ2-1; maybe TRBD2 (6 bases). Germline V gives CDR1 MNHEY, CDR2 SMNVEV (reference sequence). The V gene lost 1 base and the J gene lost 3 bases, with 7 bases spanning the gap. The CDR3 covers 14 residues. CDR3: CASSLWGDYNEQFF. In DNA form, the CDR3 reads TGTGCCAGCAGTTTATGGGGGGACTACAATGAGCAGTTCTTC.

The table lists this clone with a count of one. This chain links TRBV4-3 with TRBJ1-6; D may be TRBD1 (6 bases). CDR3 length: 15 amino acids. From germline, CDR1 is LGHNA and CDR2 YSLEER. The V gene lost 0 bases and the J gene lost 7 bases, with 10 bases spanning the gap. In DNA form, the CDR3 reads TGCGCCAGCAGCCAAGACAGGGGTGTAAATTCACCCCTCCACTTT. Protein sequence: CASSQDRGVNSPLHF.

The gene calls are TRBV29-1 and TRBJ2-7; D possibly corresponds to TRBD2 (6 bases). This CDR3 is built from 13 residues. Per the germline V gene, CDR1 is SQVTM and CDR2 is ANQGSEA. Deletions cut 3 bases from V and 2 bases from J, with 11 bases between. Here the CDR3 reads CSVEVGGTYEQYF. The CDR3 bases are TGCAGCGTTGAGGTCGGAGGGACCTACGAGCAGTACTTC.

The gene calls are TRBV5-1 and TRBJ2-3, with 14 bases matching TRBD2. This CDR3 contains 17 residues. Germline V gene sequence: CDR1 SGHRS, CDR2 YFSETQ. Unmatched junction bases numbered 5, after V lost 3 bases and J lost 2 bases. CDR3 amino acids: CASSSGLAGAITDTQYF. CDR3 nucleotide sequence: TGCGCCAGCAGCTCGGGACTAGCGGGGGCCATCACAGATACGCAGTATTTT.

The chain uses TRBV15 and TRBJ2-5; D possibly corresponds to TRBD2 (6 bases). The length of the CDR3 is 14 residues. Germline V gives CDR1 LNHNV, CDR2 YYDKDF (reference sequence). The ends were cut back, 0 bases at V and 7 bases at J, with 12 bases in the middle. DNA of the CDR3: TGTGCCACCAGCAGAGATCGGGGGATCGTGACCCAGTACTTC. Its protein is CATSRDRGIVTQYF.

The V and J genes are TRBV5-1 and TRBJ2-7; D may be TRBD1 (5 bases). The germline V gene has CDR1 SGHRS and CDR2 YFSETQ. Trimming shortened V by 4 bases and J by 2 bases, and 16 bases separated the two germline ends. This CDR3 comprises 15 residues. CDR3 nucleotide sequence: TGCGCCAGCAGCCCGCTGCCCGCAGGGACCTACGAGCAGTACTTC. Residues: CASSPLPAGTYEQYF.

The J gene is TRBJ1-6, the V gene TRBV6-5, with TRBD1 matching 7 bases. Unmatched junction bases numbered 10, after V lost 6 bases and J lost 8 bases. Germline V gene data show CDR1 as MNHEY and CDR2 as SVGAGI. The CDR3 sequence is 15 residues long. CDR3 loop: CASRDDRARYSPLHF. As DNA, the CDR3 is TGTGCCAGCAGAGACGACAGGGCCCGTTATTCACCCCTCCACTTT.